This entry lists 10 T cell receptor beta chains sequenced from one sample in a study of CD8+CD57+ T cells in acquired aplastic anemia. Sequencing was done on patients that had shown CD8+CD57+ cell expansion by flow cytometry. The TCR beta profiling, which covered VDJ combination and CDR3 sequence, was carried out using genomic DNA as the template. TCRdb fed the reads into MiXCR, producing one record per CDR3 protein. Among about 290,000 distinct CDR3 sequences, under 60% were seen once, and the ten largest hold roughly 1.2%. Input material: sorted CD4+, CD8+, or CD8+CD57+ T cells (not recorded which) from PBMCs. These receptor sequences come from a human donor with aplastic anemia.

The V gene is TRBV9, the J gene TRBJ1-4; D unclear. Trimming shortened V by 3 bases and J by 3 bases, and 6 bases separated the two germline ends. The CDR3 covers 13 residues. CDR1 SGDLS and CDR2 YYNGEE come from the germline V gene. CDR3 protein: CASSAGPNEKLFF. CDR3 nucleotide sequence: TGTGCCAGCAGCGCCGGACCTAATGAAAAACTGTTTTTT.

The V and J genes are TRBV2 and TRBJ1-2, with TRBD1 identical over 7 bases. This CDR3 is built from 19 residues. The germline V gene encodes CDR1 SNHLY and CDR2 FYNNEI. The ends lost 10 bases at V and 4 bases at J; junction bases unmatched: 27. CDR3 sequence (DNA): TGTGCCACACCTCGCCGACAGGGCCGTAAGCCAGACAGTATCTATGGCTACACCTTC. Translated, it gives CATPRRQGRKPDSIYGYTF.

Many counts were recorded for this clonotype. The V gene is TRBV19, the J gene TRBJ1-4; a weak D match, TRBD1 (6 bases). Trimming took 5 bases from V and 3 from J, leaving 13 bases between them. CDR1 is LNHDA and CDR2 is SQIVND in the germline V gene (reference sequence). The CDR3 totals 15 residues. The CDR3 spells CASSVARGSNEKLFF. DNA for the CDR3: TGTGCCAGTAGTGTCGCCAGGGGATCTAATGAAAAACTGTTTTTT.

This clonotype turned up a few times. The V call is TRBV10-3, the J call TRBJ2-1; 7 nucleotides agree with TRBD1. CDR3 size: 14 residues. Trimming took 6 bases from V and 0 from J; bases not matched to a gene: 2. The V gene's germline CDR1 is ENHRY and CDR2 SYGVKD. CDR3 sequence (DNA): TGTGCCATCAGAGGGACAGACTCCTACAATGAGCAGTTCTTC. Amino acid sequence: CAIRGTDSYNEQFF.

This clonotype was seen repeatedly, ten times or more. The chain joins TRBV20-1 to TRBJ2-7, with a possible D match to TRBD2 (6 bases). The CDR3 has 15 amino acids. CDR1 and CDR2 (germline): DFQATT, SNEGSKA (reference sequence). The germline V and J ends were trimmed by 4 bases and 0 bases, with 16 bases remaining between them. CDR3 amino acids: CSATDSGVTSYEQYF. The CDR3 DNA is TGCAGTGCTACGGATAGCGGCGTTACCTCCTACGAGCAGTACTTC.

This clonotype has just one count. The chain uses TRBV5-1 and TRBJ2-1, with 13 positions matching TRBD2. This CDR3 contains 14 residues. Germline values: CDR1 SGHRS, CDR2 YFSETQ. Unmatched junction bases numbered 6, after V lost 6 bases and J lost 9 bases. The CDR3 here is CASKLRTSGGEQFF. DNA of the CDR3: TGCGCCAGCAAATTAAGGACTAGCGGGGGTGAGCAGTTCTTC.

The chain combines TRBV7-2 with TRBJ1-4, with D unresolved. The CDR3 runs 13 residues. V was clipped by 6 bases and J by 8 bases, with 13 bases between them. Germline V gives CDR1 SGHTA, CDR2 FQGNSA. This chain's CDR3 is CASSRGRKEKLFF. The CDR3, as DNA: TGTGCCAGCAGTCGTGGACGGAAAGAAAAACTGTTTTTT.

CDR3 DNA: TGCGCCAGCGCTCGGGGGCAGGCCTACGAGCAGTACTTC. Its protein is CASARGQAYEQYF. The rearrangement joins TRBV5-1 to TRBJ2-7; D possibly uses TRBD1 or TRBD2 (6 bases each). Germline V CDR1 and CDR2: SGHRS, YFSETQ. V gave up 7 bases and J gave up 2 bases, with 13 bases separating them. This CDR3 is built from 13 residues.

The chain recombines TRBV10-3 with TRBJ2-7, with 9 bases matching TRBD1. Losses at the gene ends were 4 bases for V and 6 bases for J; bases not matched to a gene: 7. Germline V gene lookup returns CDR1 ENHRY and CDR2 SYGVKD. The CDR3 is 14 amino acids. CDR3 sequence (DNA): TGTGCCATCAGTGCGACAGGGGGACAGGGCGAGCAGTACTTC. Its protein is CAISATGGQGEQYF.

The rearrangement links TRBV5-1 to TRBJ2-7, with TRBD1 matching over 9 bases. The CDR3 spans 17 residues. From germline, CDR1 is SGHRS and CDR2 YFSETQ. V gave up 0 bases and J gave up 4 bases; unmatched junction bases: 11. CDR3: CASSLEMVGQGPYEQYF. The DNA for the CDR3 is TGCGCCAGCAGCTTGGAAATGGTCGGACAGGGGCCTTACGAGCAGTACTTC.